The rows below give T cell receptor gamma chains drawn from one sample of a study of Vδ1+ human thymocytes. TCRdb re-called the multiplex PCR reads with CATT. The repertoire holds 30,000 to 45,000 gamma-chain clones, with 20% as singletons. Sequencing was performed on Vdelta1+ gamma-delta thymocytes from the thymus. The receptor set was obtained from a girl under three years old who had congenital heart surgery. CDR3s include the opening cysteine and the closing phenylalanine or tryptophan. Clone size, where shown, is once, few, many, or a class for clones that have expanded.

cdr3_length: 15; clone_size: few; j_call: TRGJP2; v_call: TRGV3; cdr3_aa: CATWDRPRSDWIKTF; cdr3_nt: TGTGCCACCTGGGACAGGCCTAGGAGTGATTGGATCAAGACGTTT
cdr3_length: 14; clone_size: -; j_call: TRGJ1/TRGJ2; v_call: TRGV4; cdr3_aa: CATWDASEYYKKLF; cdr3_nt: TGTGCCACCTGGGATGCCTCCGAATATTATAAGAAACTCTTT
cdr3_length: 12; clone_size: -; j_call: TRGJ1/TRGJ2; v_call: TRGV2; cdr3_aa: CATWDSYYKKLF; cdr3_nt: TGTGCCACCTGGGACTCCTATTATAAGAAACTCTTT
cdr3_length: 16; clone_size: -; j_call: TRGJP2; v_call: TRGV2; cdr3_aa: CATWDGPKRSDWIKTF; cdr3_nt: TGTGCCACCTGGGACGGGCCGAAGCGTAGTGATTGGATCAAGACGTTT
cdr3_length: 14; clone_size: few; j_call: TRGJ1/TRGJ2; v_call: TRGV9; cdr3_aa: CALWEPNGGYKKLF; cdr3_nt: TGTGCCTTGTGGGAGCCAAATGGGGGGTATAAGAAACTCTTT
cdr3_length: 11; clone_size: few; j_call: TRGJP1; v_call: TRGV2; cdr3_aa: CATWGCWFKIF; cdr3_nt: TGTGCCACCTGGGGCTGTTGGTTCAAGATATTT
cdr3_length: 14; clone_size: -; j_call: TRGJP1; v_call: TRGV2; cdr3_aa: CATWDGTTGWFKIF; cdr3_nt: TGTGCCACCTGGGACGGAACCACTGGTTGGTTCAAGATATTT
cdr3_length: 14; clone_size: -; j_call: TRGJ1/TRGJ2; v_call: TRGV2; cdr3_aa: CATWDGPYSARKLF; cdr3_nt: TGTGCCACCTGGGACGGGCCGTATTCAGCCCGGAAACTCTTT
cdr3_length: 14; clone_size: -; j_call: TRGJ1/TRGJ2; v_call: TRGV8; cdr3_aa: CATWDSPDYYKKLF; cdr3_nt: TGTGCCACCTGGGATAGTCCGGATTATTATAAGAAACTCTTT
cdr3_length: 13; clone_size: medium-sized; j_call: TRGJ1/TRGJ2; v_call: TRGV2; cdr3_aa: CATWDGYYYKKLF; cdr3_nt: TGTGCCACCTGGGACGGATATTATTATAAGAAACTCTTT
cdr3_length: 11; clone_size: medium-sized; j_call: TRGJ1/TRGJ2; v_call: TRGV3; cdr3_aa: CATWDRLGKLF; cdr3_nt: TGTGCCACCTGGGACAGGCTTGGGAAACTCTTT
cdr3_length: 15; clone_size: -; j_call: TRGJ1/TRGJ2; v_call: TRGV3; cdr3_aa: CATWDRPPPHFKKLF; cdr3_nt: TGTGCCACCTGGGACAGGCCGCCGCCCCATTTTAAGAAACTCTTT
cdr3_length: 13; clone_size: few; j_call: TRGJ1/TRGJ2; v_call: TRGV4; cdr3_aa: CATWDGFSYKKLF; cdr3_nt: TGTGCCACCTGGGATGGATTCAGTTATAAGAAACTCTTT
cdr3_length: 15; clone_size: few; j_call: TRGJ1/TRGJ2; v_call: TRGV9; cdr3_aa: CALWEVQGICYKKLF; cdr3_nt: TGTGCCTTGTGGGAGGTGCAGGGGATTTGTTATAAGAAACTCTTT
cdr3_length: 14; clone_size: -; j_call: TRGJ1/TRGJ2; v_call: TRGV2; cdr3_aa: CATWDGRGYYKKLF; cdr3_nt: TGTGCCACCTGGGACGGGCGGGGGTATTATAAGAAACTCTTC
cdr3_length: 11; clone_size: few; j_call: TRGJ1/TRGJ2; v_call: TRGV3; cdr3_aa: CATWRERGKLF; cdr3_nt: TGTGCCACCTGGAGAGAGAGGGGGAAACTCTTT
cdr3_length: 13; clone_size: -; j_call: TRGJ1/TRGJ2; v_call: TRGV2; cdr3_aa: CATWDDKCYKKLF; cdr3_nt: TGTGCCACCTGGGACGATAAGTGTTATAAGAAACTCTTT
cdr3_length: 17; clone_size: few; j_call: TRGJ1/TRGJ2; v_call: TRGV4; cdr3_aa: CATWDGLNFEERYKKLF; cdr3_nt: TGTGCCACCTGGGACGGGCTCAACTTTGAAGAGCGTTATAAGAAACTCTTT
cdr3_length: 11; clone_size: medium-sized; j_call: TRGJ1/TRGJ2; v_call: TRGV2; cdr3_aa: CATWDGPAKLF; cdr3_nt: TGTGCCACCTGGGACGGGCCGGCGAAACTCTTT
cdr3_length: 13; clone_size: few; j_call: TRGJ1/TRGJ2; v_call: TRGV9; cdr3_aa: CALWEVVGYKKLF; cdr3_nt: TGTGCCTTGTGGGAGGTGGTAGGTTATAAGAAACTCTTT
cdr3_length: 14; clone_size: -; j_call: TRGJ1/TRGJ2; v_call: TRGV4; cdr3_aa: CATWDARRYYKKLF; cdr3_nt: TGTGCCACCTGGGATGCCCGACGTTATTATAAGAAACTCTTT
cdr3_length: 14; clone_size: -; j_call: TRGJ1/TRGJ2; v_call: TRGV4; cdr3_aa: CATWDGPHYYKKLF; cdr3_nt: TGTGCCACCTGGGATGGGCCCCATTATTATAAGAAACTCTTT
cdr3_length: 10; clone_size: few; j_call: TRGJP2; v_call: TRGV3; cdr3_aa: CAAKGWIKTF; cdr3_nt: TGTGCCGCCAAGGGGTGGATCAAGACGTTT
cdr3_length: 13; clone_size: few; j_call: TRGJ1/TRGJ2; v_call: TRGV9; cdr3_aa: CALWESGYYKKLF; cdr3_nt: TGTGCCTTGTGGGAGTCGGGGTATTATAAGAAACTCTTT
cdr3_length: 15; clone_size: -; j_call: TRGJ1/TRGJ2; v_call: TRGV2; cdr3_aa: CATWDSRSNYYKKLF; cdr3_nt: TGTGCCACCTGGGACTCCAGATCGAATTATTATAAGAAACTCTTT
cdr3_length: 12; clone_size: few; j_call: TRGJ1/TRGJ2; v_call: TRGV8; cdr3_aa: CATWDRHYKKLF; cdr3_nt: TGTGCCACCTGGGATCGCCATTATAAGAAACTCTTT
cdr3_length: 14; clone_size: few; j_call: TRGJP2; v_call: TRGV8; cdr3_aa: CATWDESSDWIKTF; cdr3_nt: TGTGCCACCTGGGATGAAAGTAGTGATTGGATCAAGACGTTT
cdr3_length: 15; clone_size: few; j_call: TRGJ1/TRGJ2; v_call: TRGV3; cdr3_aa: CATWDRPRPNYKKLF; cdr3_nt: TGTGCCACCTGGGACAGGCCTCGTCCCAATTATAAGAAACTCTTT
cdr3_length: 15; clone_size: few; j_call: TRGJP1; v_call: TRGV5; cdr3_aa: CATWERSGTGWFKIF; cdr3_nt: TGTGCCACCTGGGAAAGGTCGGGCACTGGTTGGTTCAAGATATTT
cdr3_length: 15; clone_size: few; j_call: TRGJP2; v_call: TRGV2; cdr3_aa: CATWDRNSSDWIKTF; cdr3_nt: TGTGCCACCTGGGATAGGAACAGTAGTGATTGGATCAAGACGTTT
cdr3_length: 14; clone_size: few; j_call: TRGJ1/TRGJ2; v_call: TRGV4; cdr3_aa: CATWDGPDFYKKLF; cdr3_nt: TGTGCCACCTGGGATGGGCCAGATTTTTATAAGAAACTCTTT
cdr3_length: 11; clone_size: -; j_call: TRGJ1/TRGJ2; v_call: TRGV4; cdr3_aa: CATWDALKKLF; cdr3_nt: TGTGCCACCTGGGATGCCCTGAAGAAACTCTTT
cdr3_length: 11; clone_size: -; j_call: TRGJ1/TRGJ2; v_call: TRGV9; cdr3_aa: CALWLGRKKLF; cdr3_nt: TGTGCCTTGTGGCTGGGTAGGAAGAAACTCTTT
cdr3_length: 17; clone_size: few; j_call: TRGJP2; v_call: TRGV2; cdr3_aa: CATWDGPENSSDWIKTF; cdr3_nt: TGTGCCACCTGGGACGGGCCGGAGAATAGTAGTGATTGGATCAAGACGTTT
cdr3_length: 17; clone_size: few; j_call: TRGJP; v_call: TRGV5; cdr3_aa: CATWDGRMELGKKIKVF; cdr3_nt: TGTGCCACCTGGGATGGAAGGATGGAGTTGGGCAAAAAAATCAAGGTATTT
cdr3_length: 13; clone_size: few; j_call: TRGJP2; v_call: TRGV3; cdr3_aa: CATWDRPGWIKTF; cdr3_nt: TGTGCCACCTGGGACAGGCCCGGTTGGATCAAGACGTTT
cdr3_length: 16; clone_size: few; j_call: TRGJ1/TRGJ2; v_call: TRGV3; cdr3_aa: CATWDRPGVGYYKKLF; cdr3_nt: TGTGCCACCTGGGACAGGCCTGGTGTAGGGTATTATAAGAAACTCTTT
cdr3_length: 13; clone_size: -; j_call: TRGJ1/TRGJ2; v_call: TRGV4; cdr3_aa: CATWYTTDYKKLF; cdr3_nt: TGTGCCACCTGGTACACCACAGATTATAAGAAACTCTTT
cdr3_length: 12; clone_size: -; j_call: TRGJP2; v_call: TRGV2; cdr3_aa: CATWVSDWIKTF; cdr3_nt: TGTGCCACCTGGGTGAGTGATTGGATCAAGACGTTT
cdr3_length: 9; clone_size: few; j_call: TRGJ1/TRGJ2; v_call: TRGV4; cdr3_aa: CANTGEKLF; cdr3_nt: TGTGCCAACACAGGAGAGAAACTCTTT
cdr3_length: 15; clone_size: -; j_call: TRGJP2; v_call: TRGV8; cdr3_aa: CATWDKFGSDWIKTF; cdr3_nt: TGTGCCACCTGGGATAAATTCGGTAGTGATTGGATCAAGACGTTT
cdr3_length: 13; clone_size: -; j_call: TRGJ1/TRGJ2; v_call: TRGV8; cdr3_aa: CATWDGYYYKKLF; cdr3_nt: TGTGCCACCTGGGATGGTTATTATTATAAGAAACTCTTT
cdr3_length: 12; clone_size: few; j_call: TRGJ1/TRGJ2; v_call: TRGV8; cdr3_aa: CATWDYEYKKLF; cdr3_nt: TGTGCCACCTGGGATTACGAATATAAGAAACTCTTT
cdr3_length: 16; clone_size: few; j_call: TRGJ1/TRGJ2; v_call: TRGV9; cdr3_aa: CALWEVQAPNYYKKLF; cdr3_nt: TGTGCCTTGTGGGAGGTGCAAGCCCCGAATTATTATAAGAAACTCTTT
cdr3_length: 10; clone_size: -; j_call: TRGJ1/TRGJ2; v_call: TRGV4; cdr3_aa: CATWDVPPVF; cdr3_nt: TGTGCCACCTGGGATGTCCCACCGGTCTTT
cdr3_length: 18; clone_size: -; j_call: TRGJP2; v_call: TRGV4; cdr3_aa: CATWDKEGRGSSDWIKTF; cdr3_nt: TGTGCCACCTGGGATAAGGAAGGAAGGGGTAGTAGTGATTGGATCAAGACGTTT
cdr3_length: 14; clone_size: few; j_call: TRGJ1/TRGJ2; v_call: TRGV3; cdr3_aa: CATWDESGCYKKLF; cdr3_nt: TGTGCCACCTGGGACGAGAGTGGATGTTATAAGAAACTCTTT
cdr3_length: 10; clone_size: -; j_call: TRGJ1/TRGJ2; v_call: TRGV9; cdr3_aa: CALWGNKKLF; cdr3_nt: TGTGCCTTGTGGGGAAATAAGAAACTCTTT
cdr3_length: 15; clone_size: few; j_call: TRGJ1/TRGJ2; v_call: TRGV8; cdr3_aa: CATWDKDFGYYKKLF; cdr3_nt: TGTGCCACCTGGGATAAAGATTTTGGTTATTATAAGAAACTCTTT
cdr3_length: 14; clone_size: few; j_call: TRGJ1/TRGJ2; v_call: TRGV2; cdr3_aa: CATWDGRVYYKKLF; cdr3_nt: TGTGCCACCTGGGACGGGCGGGTGTATTATAAGAAACTCTTT
cdr3_length: 15; clone_size: few; j_call: TRGJ1/TRGJ2; v_call: TRGV5; cdr3_aa: CATWDGNSNYYKKLF; cdr3_nt: TGTGCCACCTGGGACGGAAACTCGAATTATTATAAGAAACTCTTT